These 29 T cell receptor beta chains came from one sample sequenced in a study of blood T cell repertoires in COVID-19. Generated by immunoSEQ multiplex PCR, the TCRdb table keeps only in-frame clones and is missing some. The sample contains over 100,000 clones, 86% of which appear only once. Sequenced material: peripheral blood. The receptor source for this set is a woman between 65 and 79 years old with COVID-19, enrolled during active disease.

The V call is TRBV11-3, the J call TRBJ2-1; D uncertain. The CDR3 runs to 13 residues. CDR1 and CDR2 from the germline V gene are SGHNT and YENEEA. V lost 0 bases, J lost 5 bases, and 5 bases lay in between. The CDR3 region is CASSLDRNNEQFF. The CDR3 DNA follows: TGTGCCAGCAGCTTAGACAGAAACAATGAGCAGTTCTTC. Full variable domain (outside the CDR3, taken from reference TRBV11-3 and TRBJ2-1): EAGVVQSPRYKIIEKKQPVAFWCNPISGHNTLYWYLQNLGQGPELLIRYENEEAVDDSQLPKDRFSAERLKGVDSTLKIQPAELGDSAVYLCASSLDRNNEQFFGPGTRLTVL.

The V and J genes are TRBV7-8 and TRBJ1-5, with 8 bases lining up with TRBD1. With V trimmed by 7 bases and J by 4 bases, 9 bases remained unmatched. The CDR3 covers 15 residues. From germline, CDR1 is SGHVS and CDR2 FQNEAQ. The CDR3 bases are TGTGCCAGCACCGGACAGGGACTTTCTAATCAGCCCCAGCATTTT. Residues: CASTGQGLSNQPQHF.

This chain links TRBV27 with TRBJ1-6; unclear D gene. Germline V gene sequence: CDR1 MNHEY, CDR2 SMNVEV (reference sequence). The CDR3 loop spans 14 amino acids. With 3 bases removed from V and 7 bases from J, the gap between germline ends came to 10 bases. The CDR3 nucleotides are TGTGCCAGCAGTTTTGGAGGGAGGAATTCACCCCTCCACTTT. Its translation: CASSFGGRNSPLHF.

The rearrangement uses TRBV4-1 and TRBJ2-4, with 9 bases fitting TRBD2. Germline lookup yields CDR1 MGHRA and CDR2 YSYEKL. CDR3 size: 18 residues. J was trimmed by 7 bases and V by 2 bases; bases with no gene match: 15. The DNA for the CDR3 is TGCGCCAGCAGCCAACCGACGAGTAGCGGGGGCCCAGGGAACATTCAGTACTTC. This gives the protein CASSQPTSSGGPGNIQYF.

V usage is TRBV5-1 and J usage is TRBJ2-2, with 11 bases fitting TRBD2. This CDR3 is built from 14 residues. Germline-derived CDR1 and CDR2 are SGHRS and YFSETQ. J lost 6 bases, V lost 4 bases, and 2 bases had no gene match. CDR3 bases: TGCGCCAGCAGCACTAGCGGGGGCCCCGGGGAGCTGTTTTTT. Translating gives CASSTSGGPGELFF. Complete variable domain (other parts from reference TRBV5-1 and TRBJ2-2): KAGVTQTPRYLIKTRGQQVTLSCSPISGHRSVSWYQQTPGQGLQFLFEYFSETQRNKGNFPGRFSGRQFSNSRSEMNVSTLELGDSALYLCASSTSGGPGELFFGEGSRLTVL.

The chain uses TRBV6-6 and TRBJ2-2; 9 bases are a match to TRBD2. CDR1 and CDR2 from the germline V gene are MNHNY and SVGAGI (reference sequence). Germline trimming cut 2 bases from V and 6 bases from J; bases unmatched to any gene: 7. The CDR3 contains 16 residues. The CDR3 nucleotides are TGTGCCAGCAGTTACGGCGCGGGGGGGCTCTCCGGGGAGCTGTTTTTT. It codes for CASSYGAGGLSGELFF.

The CDR3 region has the DNA TGTGCCAGCAGCTCCTATCTCCCGGACAGGGGAGATCAGCCCCAGCATTTT. As protein: CASSSYLPDRGDQPQHF. The chain uses TRBV5-5 and TRBJ1-5, with 9 bases lining up with TRBD1. Germline V gene lookup returns CDR1 SGHKS and CDR2 YYEKEE (reference sequence). Germline trimming cut 3 bases from V and 5 bases from J; bases unmatched to any gene: 12. The length of the CDR3 is 17 residues. Using reference TRBV5-5 and TRBJ1-5 for the parts outside the CDR3, the full variable domain is DAGVTQSPTHLIKTRGQQVTLRCSPISGHKSVSWYQQVLGQGPQFIFQYYEKEERGRGNFPDRFSARQFPNYSSELNVNALLLGDSALYLCASSSYLPDRGDQPQHFGDGTRLSIL.

The CDR3 spells CASSELGGPPQHF. Here the CDR3 DNA reads TGTGCCAGCAGTGAATTGGGAGGTCCGCCCCAGCATTTT. This sequence joins TRBV6-1 and TRBJ1-5; no firm D call. Trimming removed 2 bases from V and 9 bases from J, with 11 bases in between. The CDR3 is made up of 13 amino acids. The germline gives CDR1 MNHNS, CDR2 SASEGT.

V and J are TRBV19 and TRBJ2-1; D perhaps matches TRBD1 (5 bases). V shed 4 bases and J shed 8 bases, with 12 bases lying between them. The CDR3 length is 13 residues. The germline CDR1 and CDR2 sequences are LNHDA and SQIVND (reference sequence). As DNA, the CDR3 is TGTGCCAGTAGTAAGGACGGCAGGGATGAGCAGTTCTTC. Its translation: CASSKDGRDEQFF.

V gene TRBV5-1 combines with J gene TRBJ1-4; D is ambiguous. This CDR3 is 14 amino acids long. Trimming shortened V by 2 bases and J by 7 bases, and 12 bases separated the two germline ends. The germline gives CDR1 SGHRS, CDR2 YFSETQ. CDR3 loop: CASSFAPRGEKLFF. The CDR3 DNA follows: TGCGCCAGCAGCTTTGCCCCTCGAGGTGAAAAACTGTTTTTT.

The rearrangement joins TRBV5-1 to TRBJ1-1, with TRBD1 matching 8 bases. Germline values: CDR1 SGHRS, CDR2 YFSETQ. The CDR3 totals 14 residues. The V and J ends lost 5 bases and 11 bases, in that order; junction bases with no gene match: 14. In DNA, the CDR3 is TGCGCCAGCAGTCCCTCCCGGACAGGGCTGGGGGCTTTCTTT. Translation: CASSPSRTGLGAFF.

The gene calls are TRBV5-1 and TRBJ2-7; perhaps TRBD1 as D (8 bases). The CDR3 spans 14 residues. The V end lost 4 bases, the J end lost 3 bases, and 14 bases lay between the germline ends. From germline, CDR1 is SGHRS and CDR2 YFSETQ. The CDR3 reads CASSLNRGGYEQYF. The CDR3 nucleotides read TGCGCCAGCAGCCTTAACAGGGGGGGCTACGAGCAGTACTTC.

This rearrangement joins TRBV12-3 or TRBV12-4 to TRBJ1-2; 8 bases align to TRBD1. The V segment lost 7 bases and the J segment 4 bases; nucleotides outside the gene matches: 5. The length of the CDR3 is 13 residues. The CDR3 coding sequence is TGTGCCAGCACTTGGACAGGGTCCTATGGCTACACCTTC. Translating gives CASTWTGSYGYTF.

The chain joins TRBV23-1 to TRBJ2-7; TRBD1 aligns across 11 bases. TRBV23-1 is given ORF status, its function remaining uncertain. The CDR3 consists of 16 residues. V dropped 7 bases and J dropped 2; count of bases not matched to a gene: 10. DNA of the CDR3: TGCGCCAGCACCCAATGGGGGGGACAGGGGGCCTACGAGCAGTACTTC. As protein: CASTQWGGQGAYEQYF.

This chain links TRBV4-1 with TRBJ1-6; TRBD1 is a possible D gene (6 bases). Between the trimmed V and J ends, which lost 6 bases and 6 bases, there was a span of 12 bases. The CDR3 runs 14 residues. Germline CDR1 is MGHRA and CDR2 is YSYEKL. CDR3 nucleotides: TGCGCCAGCAGTCGACAGGTTTCTAATTCACCCCTCCACTTT. Translated, it gives CASSRQVSNSPLHF.

The chain is built from TRBV5-1 and TRBJ1-6; TRBD1 matches 7 bases. CDR3 size: 17 residues. Germline CDR1 and CDR2: SGHRS and YFSETQ. V was clipped by 4 bases and J by 3 bases; unmatched bases: 10. Here the CDR3 DNA reads TGCGCCAGCAGCGCAACCGGGACAGAGGGCTATAATTCACCCCTCCACTTT. It yields the protein CASSATGTEGYNSPLHF.

This clone appeared once. This rearrangement joins TRBV3-1 (or the pseudogene TRBV3-2) to TRBJ1-2; no reliable D call. The CDR3 is made up of 13 amino acids. Germline V gene lookup returns CDR1 LGHDT and CDR2 YNNKEL (reference sequence). The germline V and J ends were trimmed by 1 base and 3 bases, with 6 bases remaining between them. The CDR3 protein is CASSQGQYYGYTF. In DNA, the CDR3 is TGTGCCAGCAGCCAAGGGCAGTACTATGGCTACACCTTC.

The rearrangement joins TRBV27 to TRBJ2-2, with D perhaps matching TRBD2 (5 bases). This CDR3 region has 15 residues. Trimming cost V 2 bases and J 2 bases, with 9 bases left between them. CDR1 is MNHEY, CDR2 SMNVEV, per germline (reference sequence). CDR3 coding DNA: TGTGCCAGCAGTTTACGGAGGATAAACACCGGGGAGCTGTTTTTT. Translating it yields CASSLRRINTGELFF.

The chain has TRBV29-1 and TRBJ2-7, with TRBD2 identical over 9 bases. Per the germline V gene, CDR1 is SQVTM and CDR2 is ANQGSEA. The CDR3 consists of 12 residues. The ends lost 7 bases at V and 6 bases at J; junction bases unmatched: 7. The CDR3: CSGSSGALEQYF. CDR3 DNA: TGCAGCGGATCTAGCGGGGCACTCGAGCAGTACTTC.

The chain employs TRBV6-5 and TRBJ2-7, with 8 positions matching TRBD2. The CDR3 is made up of 15 amino acids. V lost 10 bases and J lost 2; bases outside the gene matches: 13. In germline, CDR1 is MNHEY, CDR2 SVGAGI. The CDR3 DNA is TGTGCCATCTCCCAGATGCGGGGGGTAGCCTACGAGCAGTACTTC. Protein sequence: CAISQMRGVAYEQYF.

The chain combines TRBV10-3 with TRBJ2-1; no clear D. The CDR3 loop spans 14 amino acids. Germline lookup yields CDR1 ENHRY and CDR2 SYGVKD. V shed 0 bases and J shed 2 bases, with 5 bases lying between them. The CDR3 bases are TGTGCCATCAGTGAGTCGGCGGCCTACAATGAGCAGTTCTTC. Translating gives CAISESAAYNEQFF.

The chain carries TRBV19 and TRBJ2-5; no firm D call. Trimming shortened V by 3 bases and J by 5 bases, and 10 bases separated the two germline ends. In germline, CDR1 is LNHDA, CDR2 SQIVND (reference sequence). The CDR3 covers 13 residues. The CDR3 DNA reads as TGTGCCAGTAGTATGCAACTGCGGGAGACCCAGTACTTC. It encodes CASSMQLRETQYF.

CDR3 residues: CASSYTSGGNSGELFF. For the CDR3, the DNA is TGTGCCAGCAGTTACACTTCCGGGGGGAATTCCGGGGAGCTGTTTTTT. The chain joins TRBV6-5 to TRBJ2-2; 7 nucleotides line up with TRBD2. The CDR3 is 16 residues long. The V gene's germline CDR1 is MNHEY and CDR2 SVGAGI. The V gene end was trimmed by 2 bases and the J gene end by 6 bases; junction bases not matched to a gene: 9.

J is TRBJ1-1 and V is TRBV19; tentative D call: TRBD1 (5 bases). CDR3 length: 11 amino acids. Germline V gene data show CDR1 as LNHDA and CDR2 as SQIVND (reference sequence). V was cut by 4 bases and J by 8 bases, with 8 bases left in between. DNA for the CDR3: TGTGCCAGTAGTAGGACATCGGAAGCTTTCTTT. Its translation is CASSRTSEAFF. The full variable domain, its missing parts supplied by reference TRBV19 and TRBJ1-1, is DGGITQSPKYLFRKEGQNVTLSCEQNLNHDAMYWYRQDPGQGLRLIYYSQIVNDFQKGDIAEGYSVSREKKESFPLTVTSAQKNPTAFYLCASSRTSEAFFGQGTRLTVV.

The genes are TRBV2 and TRBJ2-3; TRBD2 matches at 12 bases. V lost 2 bases to trimming and J lost 4 bases; unmatched junction nucleotides: 7. CDR1 and CDR2 from the germline V gene are SNHLY and FYNNEI. The CDR3 is made up of 17 amino acids. The CDR3 DNA sequence: TGTGCCAGCAGTGAAAGTTTAACTAGCGGGGGGCCAGATACGCAGTATTTT. Translating gives CASSESLTSGGPDTQYF.

This chain links TRBV12-3 or TRBV12-4 with TRBJ1-6, with D possibly matching TRBD1 (5 bases). Trimming removed 7 bases at V and 6 bases at J, with 7 bases between. The CDR3 consists of 12 residues. The CDR3 DNA follows: TGTGCCAGCAACAGGATTAATTCACCCCTCCACTTT. It specifies CASNRINSPLHF.

The CDR3: CATSRAGWEYGGELFF. For the CDR3, the DNA is TGTGCCACCAGCAGAGCTGGATGGGAGTACGGCGGGGAGCTGTTTTTT. V gene TRBV15 combines with J gene TRBJ2-2; weak D call: TRBD2 (5 bases). The germline gives CDR1 LNHNV, CDR2 YYDKDF (reference sequence). Trimming took 1 base from V and 7 from J, leaving 16 bases between them. The CDR3 totals 16 residues.

The chain joins TRBV19 to TRBJ1-5; 7 bases are shared with TRBD1. CDR1 and CDR2 from the germline V gene are LNHDA and SQIVND (reference sequence). Losses at the gene ends were 6 bases for V and 3 bases for J; bases not matched to a gene: 8. This CDR3 has 15 amino acids. CDR3 in amino acids: CASRDKTGPNQPQHF. The CDR3 bases are TGTGCCAGTAGGGACAAGACAGGGCCCAATCAGCCCCAGCATTTT.

V gene TRBV11-2 combines with J gene TRBJ2-2, with D perhaps matching TRBD2 (6 bases). Trimming shortened V by 3 bases and J by 4 bases, and 9 bases separated the two germline ends. The CDR3 loop spans 14 amino acids. From germline, CDR1 is SGHAT and CDR2 FQNNGV. Written as DNA, the CDR3 is TGTGCCAGCAGCTTGCAGGGAGGCACCGGGGAGCTGTTTTTT. It is translated as CASSLQGGTGELFF.